Given below is one TCR beta chain in context. The same CDR3 can be traced to other DNA sequences in this sample. These data are taken from a study of Ad26.COV2.S vaccination and SARS-CoV-2 variants. Sequencing used immunoSEQ multiplex PCR; TCRdb keeps in-frame clones, though not all of them. Of 380,000 or so clones listed, under 90% are singletons. Treatment denoted: 15 to 20 received Ad26.COV2.S at low or high dose, single or two shots; five or six received placebo; per-sample allocation not given. Sampling happened 63 days after the first vaccine or placebo injection. Trimming took off 3 bases at V and 0 bases at J, with 6 bases between the two ends. In germline, CDR1 is LNHDA, CDR2 SQIVND (reference sequence). This CDR3 has 13 residues.

Sample: peripheral blood, taken in a trial of Ad26.COV2.S vaccine versus placebo. This TCR came from a person aged 18 to 59 who received the Ad26.COV2.S COVID-19 vaccine or a placebo. The chain recombines TRBV19 with TRBJ2-7; D call uncertain. The CDR3 DNA reads as TGTGCCAGTAGTATCGGGTCCTCCTACGAGCAGTACTTC. It encodes CASSIGSSYEQYF.